The following is a T cell receptor (beta chain) sequence with its context. Its cognate antigen is unknown. Libraries were prepared by immunoSEQ multiplex PCR; TCRdb keeps only in-frame clonotypes and omits some of them. The sample yields tens of thousands of clones, 85% to 90% seen once. The sample comes from a study of T cell responses to AZD1222 COVID-19 vaccine. General study points: Vaccine-related CD4 TCRs covered spike, predominating at 160-218 and 743-854. The donors showed a predominance of white British ancestry and of females, with possible underestimation of clonal diversity.

The sample consisted of peripheral blood, taken on day 0 of AZD1222 vaccination. This receptor was identified in an adult in good health.

The CDR3 coding sequence is TGCGCCACCAGCGGGGCGAACACCGGGGAGCTGTTTTTT. It translates to CATSGANTGELFF. The chain joins TRBV10-1 to TRBJ2-2; 7 nucleotides align to TRBD2. The V gene end was trimmed by 10 bases and the J gene end by 0 bases; junction bases not matched to a gene: 2. This CDR3 contains 13 residues. Per the germline V gene, CDR1 is WNHNN and CDR2 is SYGVQD (reference sequence).